This T cell receptor (beta chain) is from a study of tumor-infiltrating lymphocytes in primary liver carcinoma. A constant-region primer served to make TCR beta cDNA from roughly 500 ng total RNA. Modified slightly, ARM-PCR produced TCR beta libraries over three nested multiplex PCR rounds. Both of the initial two PCR rounds ran for about 9 cycles and employed TRBV1-TRBV30 forward primers alongside a C-beta reverse primer. TCRdb reanalysed the multiplex PCR reads using MiXCR and keeps one entry per CDR3 protein. The sample consists of about 97,000 distinct CDR3 sequences, more than 65% of them appearing once. This clonotype has at least ten counts. What it binds is not known. Study observations and caveats: Just around 7.5-25% of top clones spanned all five tumor regions.

The CDR3 totals 12 residues. Starting material for RNA and DNA co-extraction consisted of about 17-32 mg of unsorted bulk tissue. Chronic HBV infection was present in the patients, who were treatment-naive. The chain has TRBV21-1 and TRBJ2-5. TRBV21-1 is a pseudogene. The sequence came from a woman aged 55-70 years with primary liver carcinoma and hepatitis B virus infection. The sample taken for sequencing was liver tumor tissue from sampling region 2. The subset: tumor region T2, inferior pole. For the CDR3, the DNA is TGTGCCAGATGTGGGTACCAAGAGACCCAGTACTTC. Amino acids: CARCGYQETQYF.